This T cell receptor beta chain was recovered during a study of blood T cell repertoires in COVID-19. The wider study: Samples representing acute and convalescent COVID-19 were sourced from the United States, Italy and Spain. Nucleic acid was either cDNA or gDNA, and it came from T cells, B-cell-depleted T cells, or PBMCs.

This clone has only a few counts. Trimming took 0 bases from V and 3 from J, leaving 3 bases between them. CDR1 is LGHDT and CDR2 is YNNKEL in the germline V gene (reference sequence). CDR3 length equals 13 residues. Under the authors' procedure: The assay estimated nucleated cells by amplifying reference gene primers. The repertoire was sequenced with immunoSEQ multiplex PCR; TCRdb's copy has only in-frame clones and lacks some. That table supplies the V and J calls and clone size; D and trimming were determined from the DNA. The sample yields about 63,000 clones, more than 75% seen once. The material sequenced was peripheral blood. This TCR was sampled from a man aged 50-60 years with active COVID-19. The chain couples TRBV3-1 (or the pseudogene TRBV3-2) to TRBJ1-5; D ambiguous. The CDR3 reads CASSQDYNQPQHF. The CDR3 nucleotides are TGTGCCAGCAGCCAAGATTACAATCAGCCCCAGCATTTT.